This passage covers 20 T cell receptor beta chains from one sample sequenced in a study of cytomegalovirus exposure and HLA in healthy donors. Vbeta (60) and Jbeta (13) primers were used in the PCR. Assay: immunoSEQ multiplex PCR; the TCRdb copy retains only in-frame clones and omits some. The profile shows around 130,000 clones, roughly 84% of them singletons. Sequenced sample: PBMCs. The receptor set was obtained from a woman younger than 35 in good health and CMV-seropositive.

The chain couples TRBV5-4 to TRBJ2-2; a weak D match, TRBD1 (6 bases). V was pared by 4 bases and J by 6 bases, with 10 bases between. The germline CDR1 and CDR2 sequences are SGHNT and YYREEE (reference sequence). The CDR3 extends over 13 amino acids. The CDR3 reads CASSQTGSGELFF. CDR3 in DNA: TGTGCCAGCAGCCAGACAGGCTCCGGGGAGCTGTTTTTT.

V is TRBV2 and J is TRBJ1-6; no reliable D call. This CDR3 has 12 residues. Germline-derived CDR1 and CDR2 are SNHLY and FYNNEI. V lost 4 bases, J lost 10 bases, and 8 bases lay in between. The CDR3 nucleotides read TGTGCCAGCAGTGTAGAAAGCTCACCCCTCCACTTT. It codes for CASSVESSPLHF. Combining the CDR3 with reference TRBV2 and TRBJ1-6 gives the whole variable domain EPEVTQTPSHQVTQMGQEVILRCVPISNHLYFYWYRQILGQKVEFLVSFYNNEISEKSEIFDDQFSVERPDGSNFTLKIRSTKLEDSAMYFCASSVESSPLHFGNGTRLTVT.

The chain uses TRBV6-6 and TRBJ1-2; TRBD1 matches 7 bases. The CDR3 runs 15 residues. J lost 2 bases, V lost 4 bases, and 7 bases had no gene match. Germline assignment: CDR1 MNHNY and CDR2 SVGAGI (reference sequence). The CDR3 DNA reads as TGTGCCAGCAGTTTGCAGGGGGGTTGGAACTATGGCTACACCTTC. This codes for CASSLQGGWNYGYTF.

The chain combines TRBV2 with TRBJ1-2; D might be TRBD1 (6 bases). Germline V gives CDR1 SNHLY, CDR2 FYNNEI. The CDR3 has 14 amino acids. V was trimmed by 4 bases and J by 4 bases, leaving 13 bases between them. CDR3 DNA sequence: TGTGCCAGCAGTGCCCGGGACACCTCCTATGGCTACACCTTC. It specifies CASSARDTSYGYTF.

CDR3 sequence (DNA): TGTGCCAGTAGTCCGAGGGACAGGGTGTACCAGCCCCAGCATTTT. It codes for CASSPRDRVYQPQHF. V is TRBV19 and J is TRBJ1-5, with 9 bases matching TRBD1. Germline CDR1 reads LNHDA; CDR2 reads SQIVND (reference sequence). V dropped 5 bases and J dropped 7; count of bases not matched to a gene: 9. The CDR3 extends over 15 amino acids.

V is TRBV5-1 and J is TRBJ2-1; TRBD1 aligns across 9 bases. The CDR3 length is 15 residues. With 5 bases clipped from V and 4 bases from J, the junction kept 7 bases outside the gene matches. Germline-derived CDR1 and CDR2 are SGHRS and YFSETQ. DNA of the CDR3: TGCGCCAGCAGGTCCGGGACAGGGCCGTACAATGAGCAGTTCTTC. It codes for CASRSGTGPYNEQFF.

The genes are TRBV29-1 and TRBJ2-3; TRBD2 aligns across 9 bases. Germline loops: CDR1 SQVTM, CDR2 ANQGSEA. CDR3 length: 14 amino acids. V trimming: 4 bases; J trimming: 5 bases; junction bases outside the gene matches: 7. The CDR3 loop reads CSVVPRGGGDTQYF. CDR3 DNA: TGCAGCGTTGTTCCTCGCGGGGGGGGAGATACGCAGTATTTT.

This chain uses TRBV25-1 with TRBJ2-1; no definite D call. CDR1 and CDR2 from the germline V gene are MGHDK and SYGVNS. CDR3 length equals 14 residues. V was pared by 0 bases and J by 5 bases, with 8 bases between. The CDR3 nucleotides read TGTGCCAGCAGTGAATATTTTACAGACAATGAGCAGTTCTTC. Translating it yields CASSEYFTDNEQFF.

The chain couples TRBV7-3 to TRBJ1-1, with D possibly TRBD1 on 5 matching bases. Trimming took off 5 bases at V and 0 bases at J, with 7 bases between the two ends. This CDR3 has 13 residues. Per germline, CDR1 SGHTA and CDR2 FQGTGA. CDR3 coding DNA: TGTGCCAGCAGCCGACAGATGAACACTGAAGCTTTCTTT. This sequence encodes CASSRQMNTEAFF.

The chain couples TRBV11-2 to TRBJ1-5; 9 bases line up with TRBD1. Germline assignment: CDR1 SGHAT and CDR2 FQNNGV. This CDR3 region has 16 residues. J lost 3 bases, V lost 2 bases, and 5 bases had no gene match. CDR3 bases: TGTGCCAGCAGCTTATATGGACAGGGGAACAATCAGCCCCAGCATTTT. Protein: CASSLYGQGNNQPQHF.

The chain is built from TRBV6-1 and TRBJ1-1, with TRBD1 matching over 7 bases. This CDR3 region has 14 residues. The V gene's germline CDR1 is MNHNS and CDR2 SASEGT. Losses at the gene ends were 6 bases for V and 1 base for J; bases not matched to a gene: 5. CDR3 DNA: TGTGCCAGCAGACCAGGGGGTACGAACACTGAAGCTTTCTTT. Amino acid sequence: CASRPGGTNTEAFF.

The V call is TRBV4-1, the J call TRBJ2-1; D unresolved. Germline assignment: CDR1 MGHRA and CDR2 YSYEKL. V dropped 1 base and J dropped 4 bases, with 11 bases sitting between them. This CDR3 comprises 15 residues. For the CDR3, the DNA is TGCGCCAGCAGCCAAGTAGGCGGATCATACAATGAGCAGTTCTTC. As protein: CASSQVGGSYNEQFF.

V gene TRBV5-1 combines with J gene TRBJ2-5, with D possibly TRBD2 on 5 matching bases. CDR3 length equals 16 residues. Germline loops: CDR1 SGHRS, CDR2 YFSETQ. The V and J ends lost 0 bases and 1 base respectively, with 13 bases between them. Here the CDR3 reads CASSLGLSESQETQYF. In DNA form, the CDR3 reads TGCGCCAGCAGCTTGGGCCTTAGCGAGTCCCAAGAGACCCAGTACTTC.

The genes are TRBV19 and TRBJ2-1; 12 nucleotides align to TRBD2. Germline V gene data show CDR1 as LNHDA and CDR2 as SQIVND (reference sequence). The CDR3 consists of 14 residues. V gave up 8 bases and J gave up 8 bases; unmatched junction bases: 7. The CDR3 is CASSSGGGFHEQFF. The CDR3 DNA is TGTGCCAGTTCTAGCGGGGGGGGTTTCCATGAGCAGTTCTTC. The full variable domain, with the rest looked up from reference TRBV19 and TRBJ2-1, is DGGITQSPKYLFRKEGQNVTLSCEQNLNHDAMYWYRQDPGQGLRLIYYSQIVNDFQKGDIAEGYSVSREKKESFPLTVTSAQKNPTAFYLCASSSGGGFHEQFFGPGTRLTVL.

The CDR3 nucleotides are TGTGCCACAATAGGGGCGCTTTCTACTGAGGAGACCCAGTACTTC. Encoded protein: CATIGALSTEETQYF. The chain is built from TRBV2 and TRBJ2-5, with D maybe TRBD1 (5 bases). This CDR3 has 15 amino acids. CDR1 is SNHLY, CDR2 FYNNEI, per germline. V lost 10 bases and J 5 bases, leaving 23 bases between the germline ends.

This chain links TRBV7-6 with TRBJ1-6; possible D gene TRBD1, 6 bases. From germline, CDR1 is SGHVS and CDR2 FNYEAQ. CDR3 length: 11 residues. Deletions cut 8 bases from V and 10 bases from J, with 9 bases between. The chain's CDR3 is CASGTNSPLHF. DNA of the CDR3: TGTGCCAGCGGGACAAACTCACCCCTCCACTTT.

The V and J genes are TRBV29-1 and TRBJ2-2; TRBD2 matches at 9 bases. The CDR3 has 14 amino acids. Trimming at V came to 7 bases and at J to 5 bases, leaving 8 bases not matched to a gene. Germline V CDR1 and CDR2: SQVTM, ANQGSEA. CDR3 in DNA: TGCAGCGCCCTGGGCGGGGGGGAAACCGGGGAGCTGTTTTTT. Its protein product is CSALGGGETGELFF.

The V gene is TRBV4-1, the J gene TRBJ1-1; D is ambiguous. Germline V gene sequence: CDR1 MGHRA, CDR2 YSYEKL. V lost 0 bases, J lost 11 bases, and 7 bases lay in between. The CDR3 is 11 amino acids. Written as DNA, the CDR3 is TGCGCCAGCAGCCAAGATTTCGAGGCTTTCTTT. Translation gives CASSQDFEAFF.

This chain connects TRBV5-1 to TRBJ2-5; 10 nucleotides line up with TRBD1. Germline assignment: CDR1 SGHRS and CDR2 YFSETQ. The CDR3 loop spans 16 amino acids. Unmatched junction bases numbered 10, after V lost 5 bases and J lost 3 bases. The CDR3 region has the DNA TGCGCCAGCAGATTTGGACAGGGGGTAACCAAAGAGACCCAGTACTTC. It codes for CASRFGQGVTKETQYF.

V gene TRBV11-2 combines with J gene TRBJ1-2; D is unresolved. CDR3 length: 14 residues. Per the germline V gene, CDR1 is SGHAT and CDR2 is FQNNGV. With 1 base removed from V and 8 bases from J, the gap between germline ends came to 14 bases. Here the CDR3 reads CASSLGGGGWGYTF. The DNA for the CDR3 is TGTGCCAGCAGCTTAGGCGGCGGTGGATGGGGCTACACCTTC.